The clone carrying this T cell receptor (beta chain) was detected once. The antigen is undetermined. This CDR3 is also generated by other DNA sequences in the sample. These data are taken from a study of shared clonotypes between healthy human individuals. Study background: The plates for each donor numbered three CD4 naive, three CD4 memory, two CD8 naive and one CD8 memory. Study-wide points: Shared clonotypes: about 5% naive CD4, around 3.7% naive CD8, 2.3% memory CD4, more than 0.3% memory CD8.

Selected positively for CCR7 and CD45RO-negative, naive CD8 cells excluded terminally differentiated effector memory CD45RA+ cells. Every immunoSEQ plate was one replicate of a subset's evenly spread DNA. Assay: immunoSEQ multiplex PCR; the TCRdb copy retains only in-frame clones and omits some. The data show some 2.1 million clones, less than 95% seen once. Sequencing input: naive CD8+ T cells sorted from blood. The source of this sequence is a man aged 18 to 30 in good health.

CDR3 in amino acids: CASSTSGENTGELFF. In DNA, the CDR3 is TGTGCCAGCAGTACCTCGGGCGAGAACACCGGGGAGCTGTTTTTT. The genes are TRBV6-5 and TRBJ2-2, with D hard to call. CDR1 and CDR2 from the germline V gene are MNHEY and SVGAGI. Deletions cut 5 bases from V and 1 base from J, with 11 bases between. This CDR3 spans 15 amino acids.